This TCR beta chain was sequenced for a study of T cells in Graves' hyperthyroidism and ophthalmopathy (dated by TCRdb to between 2018 and 2021). In terms of the full investigation: Peripheral blood samples were taken at the time of initial diagnosis, prior to any treatment. A discovery cohort of about a hundred patients, 43 with Graves' ophthalmopathy and more than 55 with stable Graves' hyperthyroidism, was used to find distinguishing TCR V-J signatures. Whether ophthalmopathy could be predicted prospectively was tested in an independent validation cohort made up of under 20 hyperthyroidism patients plus 17 patients who later progressed to ophthalmopathy. For training and testing, the 100 or so patients in the discovery cohort were randomly divided in a 7:3 ratio. Thyroid tissue and blood T-cell repertoires from roughly six Graves' hyperthyroidism patients were also compared in the study. Once sampling was done, hyperthyroidism patients were given methimazole at a starting dose of 30 mg daily, whereas ophthalmopathy patients were given high-dose intravenous methylprednisolone. TCR Vbeta CDR3 sequencing of roughly 140 peripheral blood samples (under 45 ophthalmopathy, under 80 hyperthyroidism and about 17 progressor patients) is reported in the paper. Study-wide conclusions, independent of this receptor: A 13 V-J signature model separated ophthalmopathy from stable hyperthyroidism, with roughly 88% sensitivity and just under 84% specificity in cross-validation and 80%/75% in testing. Most expanded thyroid clonotypes (frequency above 0.001) were also detected in blood, suggesting blood repertoires may reflect thyroid immune responses. No statistical method was used to fix the sample size in advance, and group allocation was not hidden from the investigators. In validation, the model predicted progression to ophthalmopathy a median of approximately 6.3 months before onset, with over 55% sensitivity and about 72% specificity.

Stable Graves' hyperthyroidism was defined as the absence of progression to ophthalmopathy over 18 months of follow-up. Hyperthyroidism patients were newly diagnosed, with disease duration under 2 months, and aged 18 to 65 years. Exclusion was applied to patients with uncontrolled infections, other autoimmune diseases, pregnancy or lactation. Diagnoses were established on the basis of clinical symptoms, serum thyroxine and TRAb, thyroid ultrasound, and orbital computed tomography. PBMCs were isolated from approximately 10 ml of fresh peripheral blood by Ficoll-Paque density gradient centrifugation. Trizol reagent was used to extract total RNA, and RNA quality was then checked on an Agilent 2100 Bioanalyzer. The TCR beta CDR3 regions were amplified from RNA transcripts. For the first round of RT-PCR on the TCR CDR3, the HTBI primer set was used together with the Qiagen OneStep RT-PCR kit. A second multiplex PCR round built the libraries, followed by size selection and purification. Libraries were sequenced paired-end with 100 bp reads on an Illumina HiSeq2000. As for the authors' bioinformatics: Raw data were processed with SOAPnuke, discarding reads with adapters, uncalled bases, mean Phred below 15, or no exact constant-primer or identifier match. COPE v1.2.5 was used to merge the high-quality paired reads, and each unique nucleotide sequence was defined as a clonotype. MiTCR v1.1 was used to align clonotypes to the IMGT TRBV, TRBD and TRBJ reference segments. Analysis was restricted to V-J combinations with a frequency above 0.0001, which covered 99.2% of repertoires. The TCS score was defined as F50 (clonal expansion) divided by E x V (chaos), with BLOSUM62-based TCRdist calculated between CDR3 peptides within each V-J. Welch's t-statistics and random forest reduced just over 500 V-J features to 13, which were used in a naive Bayes classifier (R e1071). The similarity between thyroid and blood repertoires was quantified using the Morisita-Horn index. TCRdb reran the public reads through fastp at Q25 and MiXCR, keeping productive beta chains. All rows with the same CDR3 protein become a single entry with the most common DNA and genes. TCRdb assigned the V and J calls; the authors' analysis was not used. For this sample there are around 700,000 distinct CDR3 sequences; about a third appear just once. The ten largest clonotypes hold approximately 31% of the sample.

CDR1 LNHDA and CDR2 SQIVND are derived from the germline V gene (reference sequence). A distance of 8 bases separates the germline ends of V and J, which lose 7 bases and 2 bases respectively. The CDR3 measures 12 amino acids from cysteine to phenylalanine. Only the CDR3 DNA is retained, 36 bases long and in frame from the first base. This clonotype was counted ten times or more. The antigen it binds to is not known. Per-base quality was not reported, and no clone a single base away is much larger than it. The chain uses TRBV19 and TRBJ2-5, with the D segment identity uncertain. The sequencing sample was made of blood. This sequence was found in a woman aged 40 to 55 with Graves' hyperthyroidism. The CDR3 in this case is CASMSLQETQYF. At the DNA level, the sequence is TGTGCCAGTATGAGCCTACAAGAGACCCAGTACTTC.